These 32 T cell receptor beta chains came from one sample sequenced in a study of blood T cell repertoires in COVID-19. Generated by immunoSEQ multiplex PCR, the TCRdb table keeps only in-frame clones and is missing some. The sample yields 180,000 or so clones, 80% to 85% seen once. The sequencing input was peripheral blood. The source is a woman in her 40s with COVID-19, enrolled during active disease.

In regard to this clone: Other DNA sequences in this sample translate to the same CDR3. The rearrangement uses TRBV18 and TRBJ1-4; no reliable D call. Between the trimmed V and J ends, which lost 3 bases and 7 bases, there was a span of 9 bases. Germline V CDR1 and CDR2: KGHSH, LQKENI. CDR3 length equals 13 residues. The chain's CDR3 is CASSPQRGEKLFF. The CDR3 coding sequence is TGTGCCAGCTCACCTCAACGGGGTGAAAAACTGTTTTTT. Using reference TRBV18 and TRBJ1-4 for the parts outside the CDR3, the full variable domain is NAGVMQNPRHLVRRRGQEARLRCSPMKGHSHVYWYRQLPEEGLKFMVYLQKENIIDESGMPKERFSAEFPKEGPSILRIQQVVRGDSAAYFCASSPQRGEKLFFGSGTQLSVL.

This chain uses TRBV9 with TRBJ2-1; perhaps TRBD1 as D (6 bases). CDR1 and CDR2 (germline): SGDLS, YYNGEE. The CDR3 covers 12 residues. The germline V and J ends were trimmed by 7 bases and 2 bases, with 7 bases remaining between them. CDR3 residues: CASGDTYNEQFF. The CDR3 nucleotides read TGTGCCAGCGGGGACACCTACAATGAGCAGTTCTTC.

V is TRBV12-3 or TRBV12-4 and J is TRBJ1-2; TRBD1 matches at 8 bases. Trimming took 3 bases from V and 8 from J; bases not matched to a gene: 5. This CDR3 is built from 13 residues. The CDR3 sequence: CASSFRGLLGYTF. CDR3 nucleotides: TGTGCCAGCAGTTTCAGGGGGCTCCTAGGCTACACCTTC.

This clone was seen only once. The chain is built from TRBV27 and TRBJ2-7; D is possibly TRBD1 (6 bases). Trimming stripped 2 bases from V and 0 bases from J, with 17 bases between. CDR3 size: 17 residues. Germline values: CDR1 MNHEY, CDR2 SMNVEV (reference sequence). The CDR3 DNA reads TGTGCCAGCAGTTTACATATCAGGGGCGGAAGCTCCTACGAGCAGTACTTC. Translating gives CASSLHIRGGSSYEQYF.

The chain employs TRBV6-5 and TRBJ2-5; D is perhaps TRBD1 (6 bases). The germline V and J ends were trimmed by 5 bases and 1 base, with 11 bases remaining between them. The CDR3 is 14 residues long. From germline, CDR1 is MNHEY and CDR2 SVGAGI. This chain's CDR3 is CASSLRTVQETQYF. The CDR3 DNA is TGTGCCAGCAGTCTGCGGACAGTCCAAGAGACCCAGTACTTC.

V usage is TRBV7-9 and J usage is TRBJ1-5; 7 bases line up with TRBD1. In germline, CDR1 is SEHNR, CDR2 FQNEAQ (reference sequence). The CDR3 runs 17 residues. Unmatched junction bases numbered 11, after V lost 5 bases and J lost 1 base. CDR3 protein: CASSPPTGADSNQPQHF. Written as DNA, the CDR3 is TGTGCCAGCAGCCCACCCACAGGGGCCGACAGCAATCAGCCCCAGCATTTT.

This chain connects TRBV2 to TRBJ2-1; 8 nucleotides match TRBD2. The germline V gene has CDR1 SNHLY and CDR2 FYNNEI. The V gene end was trimmed by 7 bases and the J gene end by 2 bases; junction bases not matched to a gene: 4. The length of the CDR3 is 14 residues. In DNA form, the CDR3 reads TGTGCCAGCACCCAGCGGGAGCCCTACAATGAGCAGTTCTTC. As protein: CASTQREPYNEQFF.

This clone was seen ten or more times. CDR3 in DNA: TGTGCCAGCAGTGATGGGTCTAGCGGAAAAGAGACCCAGTACTTC. Amino acid sequence: CASSDGSSGKETQYF. The V call is TRBV2, the J call TRBJ2-5, with 7 positions matching TRBD2. Germline V CDR1 and CDR2: SNHLY, FYNNEI. This CDR3 is built from 15 residues. The V segment lost 3 bases and the J segment 3 bases; nucleotides outside the gene matches: 7.

Here the CDR3 DNA reads TGTGCCAGCAGTTCCAGAATTAGCAATCAGCCCCAGCATTTT. Residues: CASSSRISNQPQHF. This chain uses TRBV28 with TRBJ1-5; D ambiguous. In germline, CDR1 is MDHEN, CDR2 SYDVKM. The V end was cut by 4 bases, the J end by 0 bases, with 7 bases between. CDR3 length: 14 residues.

This chain joins TRBV6-5 and TRBJ2-3; TRBD1 matches at 9 bases. J gave up 4 bases and V 6 bases, and 2 bases lay outside the gene matches. The germline gives CDR1 MNHEY, CDR2 SVGAGI. This CDR3 is 13 amino acids long. The CDR3 DNA follows: TGTGCCAGCAGACGGACAGGGGCAGATACGCAGTATTTT. This translates into CASRRTGADTQYF.

This chain joins TRBV5-6 and TRBJ1-5, with 8 bases lining up with TRBD1. Germline V lookup: CDR1 SGHDT, CDR2 YYEEEE. This CDR3 comprises 16 residues. V trimming: 4 bases; J trimming: 3 bases; junction bases outside the gene matches: 9. CDR3 DNA sequence: TGTGCCAGCAGCCTCGGACAGGGAACCCCCAATCAGCCCCAGCATTTT. Translated: CASSLGQGTPNQPQHF.

V and J are TRBV6-6 and TRBJ1-1, with 10 bases that match TRBD1. V trimming: 5 bases; J trimming: 10 bases; junction bases outside the gene matches: 4. This CDR3 has 12 residues. Germline CDR1 and CDR2: MNHNY and SVGAGI (reference sequence). The CDR3 bases are TGTGCCAGCAGTCATGACAGGGGGCTAGCTTTCTTT. Translated: CASSHDRGLAFF.

This clone was picked up a small number of times. The V and J genes are TRBV19 and TRBJ1-2, with 7 nucleotides matching TRBD1. CDR1 and CDR2 (germline): LNHDA, SQIVND (reference sequence). CDR3 length equals 13 residues. Losses at the gene ends were 8 bases for V and 8 bases for J; bases not matched to a gene: 11. The chain's CDR3 is CASRDGTEEGYTF. In DNA form, the CDR3 reads TGTGCCAGTCGGGACGGGACAGAGGAAGGCTACACCTTC.

Concerning this clone itself: This sample also contains other DNA sequences that code for the same CDR3. The chain carries TRBV20-1 and TRBJ2-7; a weak D match, TRBD1 (5 bases). The CDR3 spans 11 residues. Germline CDR1 is DFQATT and CDR2 is SNEGSKA (reference sequence). V was cut by 2 bases and J by 6 bases, with 8 bases left in between. CDR3 sequence (DNA): TGCAGTGCTAGACAGGGCCGCGAGCAGTACTTC. Amino acids: CSARQGREQYF.

The chain employs TRBV5-1 and TRBJ2-1; 12 nucleotides line up with TRBD2. The V gene end was trimmed by 4 bases and the J gene end by 5 bases; junction bases not matched to a gene: 4. Germline CDR1 SGHRS, CDR2 YFSETQ. The CDR3 loop spans 15 amino acids. This CDR3 is CASSPSGRADNEQFF. The DNA of the CDR3 is TGCGCCAGCAGCCCTAGCGGGAGGGCCGACAATGAGCAGTTCTTC.

This chain links TRBV6-1 with TRBJ1-3; the D gene is possibly TRBD1 (6 bases). V was cut by 1 base and J by 5 bases, with 12 bases left in between. Per germline, CDR1 MNHNS and CDR2 SASEGT. The CDR3 contains 15 residues. The CDR3 loop is CASSEDVQGRNTIYF. DNA for the CDR3: TGTGCCAGCAGTGAAGATGTACAGGGAAGAAACACCATATATTTT.

In its sample, this clone was seen once. The chain couples TRBV6-5 to TRBJ2-1; D gene unclear. The CDR3 totals 11 residues. Germline V lookup: CDR1 MNHEY, CDR2 SVGAGI. V was clipped by 1 base and J by 9 bases, with 4 bases between them. CDR3: CASSYFGEQFF. The CDR3 region has the DNA TGTGCCAGCAGTTACTTCGGTGAGCAGTTCTTC.

The J gene is TRBJ2-3, the V gene TRBV5-1; tentatively, D is TRBD2 (7 bases). This CDR3 comprises 16 residues. Germline V lookup: CDR1 SGHRS, CDR2 YFSETQ. The germline V and J ends were trimmed by 0 bases and 1 base, with 12 bases remaining between them. The CDR3 DNA is TGCGCCAGCAGCTTGGATATGCGGGGGCGCACAGATACGCAGTATTTT. Translated: CASSLDMRGRTDTQYF.

The chain has TRBV19 and TRBJ1-1; TRBD1 agrees at 9 bases. Germline V lookup: CDR1 LNHDA, CDR2 SQIVND (reference sequence). This CDR3 region has 17 residues. The ends lost 4 bases at V and 6 bases at J; junction bases unmatched: 15. The DNA for the CDR3 is TGTGCCAGTAGTAGATCCGGGACAGGGAGCCTTAGTCCTGAAGCTTTCTTT. Amino acid sequence: CASSRSGTGSLSPEAFF.

The chain employs TRBV29-1 and TRBJ1-2; possibly TRBD1 for D (5 bases). The CDR3 is made up of 14 amino acids. The ends were cut back, 4 bases at V and 3 bases at J, with 15 bases in the middle. Germline CDR1 SQVTM, CDR2 ANQGSEA. The CDR3 nucleotides are TGCAGCGTTGGGTTGTCAGGGATGGACTATGGCTACACCTTC. It codes for CSVGLSGMDYGYTF.

CDR3 in amino acids: CASRYTRGTGAGEQYF. DNA of the CDR3: TGTGCCAGCAGGTACACCAGGGGGACAGGGGCGGGCGAGCAGTACTTC. The gene calls are TRBV27 and TRBJ2-7, with 10 bases fitting TRBD1. The germline gives CDR1 MNHEY, CDR2 SMNVEV (reference sequence). The CDR3 runs to 16 residues. The V and J ends lost 6 bases and 6 bases, in that order; junction bases with no gene match: 14.

J is TRBJ2-2 and V is TRBV6-5; TRBD2 might be the D (6 bases). The V end was cut by 8 bases, the J end by 4 bases, with 14 bases between. This CDR3 is built from 14 residues. Germline-derived CDR1 and CDR2 are MNHEY and SVGAGI. The CDR3 coding sequence is TGTGCCAGCCGGGCGGAGGGTAGCACCGGGGAGCTGTTTTTT. Translation: CASRAEGSTGELFF.

Only a few counts were recorded for this clone. The V gene is TRBV5-1, the J gene TRBJ1-4; 9 bases fit TRBD1. J was trimmed by 0 bases and V by 3 bases; bases with no gene match: 9. Germline lookup yields CDR1 SGHRS and CDR2 YFSETQ. The length of the CDR3 is 18 residues. The CDR3 DNA is TGCGCCAGCAGCTCCCGGACAGGGGCCGTTGCAACTAATGAAAAACTGTTTTTT. Amino acids: CASSSRTGAVATNEKLFF.

The V and J genes are TRBV19 and TRBJ2-7; 10 bases fit TRBD1. The V gene end was trimmed by 5 bases and the J gene end by 4 bases; junction bases not matched to a gene: 11. The CDR3 totals 16 residues. Germline CDR1 reads LNHDA; CDR2 reads SQIVND (reference sequence). The CDR3 DNA is TGTGCCAGTAGTCCTACCGGGACAGGGGAGTGGTACGAGCAGTACTTC. This gives the protein CASSPTGTGEWYEQYF. Looking up the rest from reference TRBV19 and TRBJ2-7 gives the full variable domain: DGGITQSPKYLFRKEGQNVTLSCEQNLNHDAMYWYRQDPGQGLRLIYYSQIVNDFQKGDIAEGYSVSREKKESFPLTVTSAQKNPTAFYLCASSPTGTGEWYEQYFGPGTRLTVT.

The V call is TRBV7-3, the J call TRBJ2-1; 8 bases map to TRBD1. This CDR3 is built from 16 residues. Trimming cost V 3 bases and J 7 bases; bases outside gene matches: 11. Germline values: CDR1 SGHTA, CDR2 FQGTGA. The CDR3, as DNA: TGTGCCAGCAGCTTGAGGACAGGGTCCGGGTCGAATGAGCAGTTCTTC. This translates into CASSLRTGSGSNEQFF.

The rearrangement joins TRBV18 to TRBJ2-5; 13 bases are a match to TRBD2. The germline V gene encodes CDR1 KGHSH and CDR2 LQKENI. J lost 5 bases, V lost 0 bases, and 3 bases had no gene match. CDR3 size: 16 residues. This CDR3 reads CASSPPRLAGGETQYF. The CDR3 DNA reads TGTGCCAGCTCACCACCCCGACTAGCGGGAGGTGAGACCCAGTACTTC. Variable domain in full (rest from reference TRBV18 and TRBJ2-5): NAGVMQNPRHLVRRRGQEARLRCSPMKGHSHVYWYRQLPEEGLKFMVYLQKENIIDESGMPKERFSAEFPKEGPSILRIQQVVRGDSAAYFCASSPPRLAGGETQYFGPGTRLLVL.

The rearrangement links TRBV5-4 to TRBJ1-1; TRBD1 agrees at 8 bases. The length of the CDR3 is 15 residues. Germline V gene data show CDR1 as SGHNT and CDR2 as YYREEE (reference sequence). With 2 bases clipped from V and 4 bases from J, the junction kept 7 bases outside the gene matches. CDR3 nucleotides: TGTGCCAGCAGCTTATACAGGGGGGGAAGCACTGAAGCTTTCTTT. Translating gives CASSLYRGGSTEAFF.

This chain links TRBV27 with TRBJ2-2, with D possibly TRBD2 on 6 matching bases. Germline V CDR1 and CDR2: MNHEY, SMNVEV (reference sequence). Trimming removed 8 bases at V and 6 bases at J, with 10 bases between. The CDR3 sequence is 12 residues long. Here the CDR3 DNA reads TGTGCCAGCCGCGGAGGGGCCGGGGAGCTGTTTTTT. Residues: CASRGGAGELFF.

Written as DNA, the CDR3 is TGTGCCAGCAATCTCGGGGTCCGGGGTGCGCAGTATTTT. As protein: CASNLGVRGAQYF. The chain combines TRBV7-2 with TRBJ2-3, with D possibly being TRBD2 (5 bases). This CDR3 is built from 13 residues. Germline CDR1 SGHTA, CDR2 FQGNSA. Trimming removed 7 bases at V and 10 bases at J, with 18 bases between.

Note on this clone: Different DNA sequences within this sample yield the same CDR3. The V gene is TRBV5-1, the J gene TRBJ1-1; D perhaps matches TRBD1 (5 bases). CDR3 length: 12 residues. Germline V lookup: CDR1 SGHRS, CDR2 YFSETQ. V was trimmed by 1 base and J by 6 bases, leaving 7 bases between them. As DNA, the CDR3 is TGCGCCAGCAGCTTGACAGGCGCTGAAGCTTTCTTT. It yields the protein CASSLTGAEAFF.

The chain joins TRBV5-1 to TRBJ1-1, with D uncertain. V was cut by 2 bases and J by 0 bases, with 5 bases left in between. Germline values: CDR1 SGHRS, CDR2 YFSETQ. The CDR3 is made up of 13 amino acids. This chain's CDR3 is CASSFSVNTEAFF. The CDR3 DNA is TGCGCCAGCAGCTTCTCGGTGAACACTGAAGCTTTCTTT.

The chain combines TRBV6-5 with TRBJ2-3; no firm D call. Germline V gene sequence: CDR1 MNHEY, CDR2 SVGAGI. The CDR3 is made up of 14 amino acids. The V and J ends lost 10 bases and 1 base respectively, with 15 bases between them. CDR3 loop: CATRLQIRTDTQYF. The CDR3 bases are TGTGCCACCCGACTCCAAATTCGCACAGATACGCAGTATTTT.